This T cell receptor beta chain comes out of a study of cytomegalovirus exposure and HLA in healthy donors. With 60 Vbeta and 13 Jbeta primers, the PCR was carried out. Clones were read by immunoSEQ multiplex PCR, and TCRdb kept only the in-frame ones, dropping some. The sample consists of 150,000 to 200,000 clones, roughly 73% of them appearing once. There are 15 residues in the CDR3. CDR1 and CDR2 from the germline V gene are SEHNR and FQNEAQ (reference sequence). Trimming shortened V by 0 bases and J by 1 base, and 7 bases separated the two germline ends. This TCR was recovered from a woman aged 25 to 45 in good health and CMV-seronegative. The V and J genes are TRBV7-9 and TRBJ1-3, with D uncertain. Specimen: PBMCs. The CDR3 here is CASSLATGSGNTIYF. In DNA, the CDR3 is TGTGCCAGCAGCTTAGCGACGGGTTCTGGAAACACCATATATTTT.